Below are 24 T cell receptor beta chains sequenced from a single sample in a study of spatial heterogeneity in lung cancer (dated by TCRdb to between 2018 and 2020). Library method: 5' RACE. Sequencing was performed on a NextSeq 500. TCRdb trimmed public reads at Q25 via fastp, called clones via MiXCR and kept in-frame beta chains. Rows are combined by CDR3 protein, so each entry shows the most common genes and DNA. The table for this sample lists about 50,000 distinct CDR3 sequences; less than 9.5% of them were counted only once. Over 30% of the sample belongs to the ten largest clones. Read against the paper, the sample's time point label means: blood at routine non-recurrence follow-up after resection. For TCR sequencing, whole RNA was extracted from tumor and nontumor lung tissue, or from cryopreserved PBMC samples, and no cell sorting was done. The material sequenced was PBMCs, taken at follow-up. The receptors shown here come from a female donor with early-stage non-small cell lung cancer.

This clonotype was detected a few times. The chain employs TRBV7-2 and TRBJ2-7; D not resolved. Germline V CDR1 and CDR2: SGHTA, FQGNSA. There are 11 residues in the CDR3. The V and J ends lost 5 bases and 3 bases respectively, with 5 bases between them. The DNA of the CDR3 is TGTGCCAGCAGCCCGTTCTACGAGCAGTACTTC. Its translation: CASSPFYEQYF. Variable domain in full (rest from reference TRBV7-2 and TRBJ2-7): GAGVSQSPSNKVTEKGKDVELRCDPISGHTALYWYRQSLGQGLEFLIYFQGNSAPDKSGLPSDRFSAERTGGSVSTLTIQRTQQEDSAVYLCASSPFYEQYFGPGTRLTVT.

This clonotype has at least ten counts. This rearrangement joins TRBV28 to TRBJ2-3, with 7 bases identical to TRBD2. The J segment lost 6 bases and the V segment lost 4 bases, leaving 10 bases of the junction unmatched. The germline gives CDR1 MDHEN, CDR2 SYDVKM. The CDR3 is 15 residues long. The DNA for the CDR3 is TGTGCCAGCAGTTCCCCCCCCGGGGGGTACGATACGCAGTATTTT. This gives the protein CASSSPPGGYDTQYF.

This clonotype was counted ten times or more. V is TRBV29-1 and J is TRBJ2-3, with 11 bases lining up with TRBD1. V trimming: 7 bases; J trimming: 3 bases; junction bases outside the gene matches: 6. Germline CDR1 SQVTM, CDR2 ANQGSEA. The CDR3 has 14 residues. The CDR3: CSARDRGLTDTQYF. CDR3 DNA: TGCAGCGCACGGGACAGGGGGTTGACAGATACGCAGTATTTT.

At least ten counts were recorded for this clonotype. V and J are TRBV4-2 and TRBJ2-2; D is uncertain. Germline assignment: CDR1 LGHNA and CDR2 YNFKEQ. Trimming left V 0 bases short and J 0 bases short, with 8 bases between. The CDR3 contains 16 residues. For the CDR3, the DNA is TGTGCCAGCAGCCAAGAAATTGGCGCGAACACCGGGGAGCTGTTTTTT. This translates into CASSQEIGANTGELFF.

The CDR3 spells CSARDMAGRRPYGYTF. CDR3 nucleotide sequence: TGCAGTGCTAGAGATATGGCCGGCAGGCGTCCCTATGGCTACACCTTC. The V and J genes are TRBV20-1 and TRBJ1-2; no reliable D call. Germline values: CDR1 DFQATT, CDR2 SNEGSKA (reference sequence). The CDR3 contains 16 residues. V lost 0 bases to trimming and J lost 4 bases, with 18 bases between them.

This clonotype occurred a few times. The chain recombines TRBV2 with TRBJ2-2; D gene ambiguous. The CDR3 is 13 amino acids. Germline CDR1 reads SNHLY; CDR2 reads FYNNEI. The V end lost 4 bases, the J end lost 1 base, and 4 bases lay between the germline ends. This chain's CDR3 is CASSARNTGELFF. CDR3 nucleotides: TGTGCCAGCAGTGCCAGGAACACCGGGGAGCTGTTTTTT.

The V call is TRBV7-9, the J call TRBJ2-7; D is unclear. Germline V gives CDR1 SEHNR, CDR2 FQNEAQ (reference sequence). The CDR3 covers 11 residues. V was pared by 5 bases and J by 3 bases, with 5 bases between. The CDR3 sequence is CASSENYEQYF. CDR3 coding DNA: TGTGCCAGCAGCGAAAACTACGAGCAGTACTTC.

There are a few counts of this clonotype. The chain recombines TRBV28 with TRBJ1-1, with D possibly TRBD1 on 5 matching bases. Deletions cut 2 bases from V and 1 base from J, with 17 bases between. The CDR3 loop spans 17 amino acids. Germline V gene sequence: CDR1 MDHEN, CDR2 SYDVKM. The CDR3 DNA follows: TGTGCCAGCAGTTTACCCTTACCAGGGTATGCGAACACTGAAGCTTTCTTT. It yields the protein CASSLPLPGYANTEAFF.

In this sample, this clonotype turned up many times. The V and J genes are TRBV20-1 and TRBJ2-6; D uncertain. This CDR3 comprises 15 residues. V was cut by 1 base and J by 1 base, with 8 bases left in between. The germline gives CDR1 DFQATT, CDR2 SNEGSKA (reference sequence). In nucleotides, the CDR3 is TGCAGTGCTAGAGTCGACGGTTCTGGGGCCAACGTCCTGACTTTC. This encodes CSARVDGSGANVLTF.

This clonotype is labeled as medium-sized. The rearrangement uses TRBV5-1 and TRBJ2-3; unclear D gene. Trimming took off 1 base at V and 6 bases at J, with 18 bases between the two ends. Germline V gene data show CDR1 as SGHRS and CDR2 as YFSETQ. The CDR3 runs 16 residues. CDR3 in amino acids: CASSLSSSGITDTQYF. CDR3 DNA sequence: TGCGCCAGCAGCTTGAGTTCGTCAGGAATAACGGATACGCAGTATTTT.

By share of the sample, this clonotype is medium-sized. The chain recombines TRBV7-3 with TRBJ2-2; D gene uncertain. V was cut by 5 bases and J by 7 bases, with 8 bases left in between. Germline lookup yields CDR1 SGHTA and CDR2 FQGTGA. The length of the CDR3 is 12 residues. CDR3 sequence: CASSPGGGELFF. CDR3 nucleotide sequence: TGTGCCAGCAGCCCGGGTGGCGGGGAGCTGTTTTTT. The whole variable domain, remainder taken from reference TRBV7-3 and TRBJ2-2, is GAGVSQTPSNKVTEKGKYVELRCDPISGHTALYWYRQSLGQGPEFLIYFQGTGAADDSGLPNDRFFAVRPEGSVSTLKIQRTERGDSAVYLCASSPGGGELFFGEGSRLTVL.

In its sample, this clonotype was seen many times. The chain has TRBV3-1 and TRBJ2-3, with TRBD2 matching over 7 bases. The CDR3 has 16 amino acids. V trimming: 3 bases; J trimming: 2 bases; junction bases outside the gene matches: 8. Per germline, CDR1 LGHDT and CDR2 YNNKEL (reference sequence). CDR3 in DNA: TGTGCCAGCAGCCATCCAGCGGGGACCTTCACAGATACGCAGTATTTT. It specifies CASSHPAGTFTDTQYF.

V and J are TRBV5-6 and TRBJ1-2; weak D call: TRBD1 (5 bases). Trimming took off 0 bases at V and 4 bases at J, with 10 bases between the two ends. Per germline, CDR1 SGHDT and CDR2 YYEEEE. This CDR3 is 14 amino acids long. The CDR3 sequence: CASSLGAGIYGYTF. For the CDR3, the DNA is TGTGCCAGCAGCTTGGGTGCAGGGATCTATGGCTACACCTTC.

This clonotype has a handful of counts. This rearrangement joins TRBV15 to TRBJ2-3; possible D gene TRBD1, 6 bases. There are 15 residues in the CDR3. Germline V gene lookup returns CDR1 LNHNV and CDR2 YYDKDF (reference sequence). V shed 1 base and J shed 7 bases, with 15 bases lying between them. The CDR3 DNA sequence: TGTGCCACCAGCAGAGCCGGGACAATATCTTATACGCAGTATTTT. Translated: CATSRAGTISYTQYF. Using reference TRBV15 and TRBJ2-3 for the parts outside the CDR3, the full variable domain is DAMVIQNPRYQVTQFGKPVTLSCSQTLNHNVMYWYQQKSSQAPKLLFHYYDKDFNNEADTPDNFQSRRPNTSFCFLDIRSPGLGDTAMYLCATSRAGTISYTQYFGPGTRLTVL.

The rearrangement links TRBV4-1 to TRBJ1-3, with D possibly being TRBD1 (6 bases). Germline lookup yields CDR1 MGHRA and CDR2 YSYEKL. The CDR3 sequence is 18 residues long. Between the trimmed V and J ends, which lost 0 bases and 0 bases, there was a span of 15 bases. CDR3 protein: CASSQDGGQVSSGNTIYF. In nucleotides, the CDR3 is TGCGCCAGCAGCCAAGATGGGGGCCAGGTTAGCTCTGGAAACACCATATATTTT.

The chain is built from TRBV5-1 and TRBJ2-1; 12 bases map to TRBD2. This CDR3 contains 16 residues. V lost 2 bases, J lost 9 bases, and 9 bases stayed unmatched. Germline loops: CDR1 SGHRS, CDR2 YFSETQ. CDR3 nucleotides: TGCGCCAGCAGCTTTGATCCTAGCGGGGGGGCAGGTGAGCAGTTCTTC. Translating gives CASSFDPSGGAGEQFF.

This clonotype came up many times. The chain carries TRBV12-3 or TRBV12-4 and TRBJ1-1, with a weak D call TRBD1 (5 bases). The CDR3 runs to 16 residues. The V end lost 6 bases, the J end lost 0 bases, and 17 bases lay between the germline ends. DNA of the CDR3: TGTGCCAGCAGACGTCCCGGGACCTTGATGAACACTGAAGCTTTCTTT. This sequence encodes CASRRPGTLMNTEAFF.

This clonotype was seen a handful of times. This rearrangement joins TRBV5-1 to TRBJ2-3, with 13 bases matching TRBD2. The germline V gene has CDR1 SGHRS and CDR2 YFSETQ. V shed 3 bases, J shed 3 bases, and the junction held 10 bases outside the gene matches. The CDR3 runs 18 residues. The CDR3 sequence: CASSSKPGTSGVTDTQYF. The CDR3 nucleotides are TGCGCCAGCAGCTCCAAACCGGGGACTAGCGGGGTGACAGATACGCAGTATTTT.

This chain uses TRBV18 with TRBJ2-5; 7 positions match TRBD1. With V trimmed by 0 bases and J by 3 bases, 1 base remained unmatched. The CDR3 runs to 14 residues. Germline loops: CDR1 KGHSH, CDR2 LQKENI. The CDR3 DNA follows: TGTGCCAGCTCACCACCGACAGGGAAAGAGACCCAGTACTTC. Protein sequence: CASSPPTGKETQYF.

This clonotype came up many times. Written as DNA, the CDR3 is TGTGCCAGCAGTAATGTGACTAGATACGAGCAGTACTTC. Protein product: CASSNVTRYEQYF. The chain links TRBV12-3 or TRBV12-4 to TRBJ2-7, with D possibly TRBD2 on 6 matching bases. The CDR3 length is 13 residues. V lost 5 bases and J 4 bases, leaving 12 bases between the germline ends.

V gene TRBV3-1 combines with J gene TRBJ2-3; possibly TRBD2 for D (5 bases). CDR3 length equals 12 residues. CDR1 LGHDT and CDR2 YNNKEL come from the germline V gene (reference sequence). The V end lost 1 base, the J end lost 10 bases, and 9 bases lay between the germline ends. CDR3 bases: TGTGCCAGCAGCCAAGCCGGGGTATCGCAGTATTTT. Its translation is CASSQAGVSQYF.

The sample holds many counts of this clonotype. J is TRBJ2-2 and V is TRBV20-1, with a weak D call TRBD2 (5 bases). CDR3 length: 13 residues. In germline, CDR1 is DFQATT, CDR2 SNEGSKA (reference sequence). Trimming removed 6 bases at V and 4 bases at J, with 12 bases between. CDR3 sequence: CSAAALPTGELFF. The CDR3 nucleotides are TGCAGTGCAGCGGCGCTCCCCACCGGGGAGCTGTTTTTT.

This clonotype was counted only a few times. CDR3 DNA sequence: TGTGCCAGCAGCCGGAATACGCTGGAGACCCAGTACTTC. Its translation is CASSRNTLETQYF. The chain employs TRBV7-2 and TRBJ2-5; D ambiguous. The V end lost 5 bases, the J end lost 5 bases, and 12 bases lay between the germline ends. The length of the CDR3 is 13 residues. Germline V lookup: CDR1 SGHTA, CDR2 FQGNSA.

This clonotype has a count of ten or more. This chain uses TRBV12-3 or TRBV12-4 with TRBJ2-2; 8 bases match TRBD1. V lost 6 bases, J lost 5 bases, and 8 bases stayed unmatched. There are 15 residues in the CDR3. The CDR3: CASRPGTGQTGELFF. The CDR3 region has the DNA TGTGCCAGCAGACCCGGGACAGGCCAGACCGGGGAGCTGTTTTTT.